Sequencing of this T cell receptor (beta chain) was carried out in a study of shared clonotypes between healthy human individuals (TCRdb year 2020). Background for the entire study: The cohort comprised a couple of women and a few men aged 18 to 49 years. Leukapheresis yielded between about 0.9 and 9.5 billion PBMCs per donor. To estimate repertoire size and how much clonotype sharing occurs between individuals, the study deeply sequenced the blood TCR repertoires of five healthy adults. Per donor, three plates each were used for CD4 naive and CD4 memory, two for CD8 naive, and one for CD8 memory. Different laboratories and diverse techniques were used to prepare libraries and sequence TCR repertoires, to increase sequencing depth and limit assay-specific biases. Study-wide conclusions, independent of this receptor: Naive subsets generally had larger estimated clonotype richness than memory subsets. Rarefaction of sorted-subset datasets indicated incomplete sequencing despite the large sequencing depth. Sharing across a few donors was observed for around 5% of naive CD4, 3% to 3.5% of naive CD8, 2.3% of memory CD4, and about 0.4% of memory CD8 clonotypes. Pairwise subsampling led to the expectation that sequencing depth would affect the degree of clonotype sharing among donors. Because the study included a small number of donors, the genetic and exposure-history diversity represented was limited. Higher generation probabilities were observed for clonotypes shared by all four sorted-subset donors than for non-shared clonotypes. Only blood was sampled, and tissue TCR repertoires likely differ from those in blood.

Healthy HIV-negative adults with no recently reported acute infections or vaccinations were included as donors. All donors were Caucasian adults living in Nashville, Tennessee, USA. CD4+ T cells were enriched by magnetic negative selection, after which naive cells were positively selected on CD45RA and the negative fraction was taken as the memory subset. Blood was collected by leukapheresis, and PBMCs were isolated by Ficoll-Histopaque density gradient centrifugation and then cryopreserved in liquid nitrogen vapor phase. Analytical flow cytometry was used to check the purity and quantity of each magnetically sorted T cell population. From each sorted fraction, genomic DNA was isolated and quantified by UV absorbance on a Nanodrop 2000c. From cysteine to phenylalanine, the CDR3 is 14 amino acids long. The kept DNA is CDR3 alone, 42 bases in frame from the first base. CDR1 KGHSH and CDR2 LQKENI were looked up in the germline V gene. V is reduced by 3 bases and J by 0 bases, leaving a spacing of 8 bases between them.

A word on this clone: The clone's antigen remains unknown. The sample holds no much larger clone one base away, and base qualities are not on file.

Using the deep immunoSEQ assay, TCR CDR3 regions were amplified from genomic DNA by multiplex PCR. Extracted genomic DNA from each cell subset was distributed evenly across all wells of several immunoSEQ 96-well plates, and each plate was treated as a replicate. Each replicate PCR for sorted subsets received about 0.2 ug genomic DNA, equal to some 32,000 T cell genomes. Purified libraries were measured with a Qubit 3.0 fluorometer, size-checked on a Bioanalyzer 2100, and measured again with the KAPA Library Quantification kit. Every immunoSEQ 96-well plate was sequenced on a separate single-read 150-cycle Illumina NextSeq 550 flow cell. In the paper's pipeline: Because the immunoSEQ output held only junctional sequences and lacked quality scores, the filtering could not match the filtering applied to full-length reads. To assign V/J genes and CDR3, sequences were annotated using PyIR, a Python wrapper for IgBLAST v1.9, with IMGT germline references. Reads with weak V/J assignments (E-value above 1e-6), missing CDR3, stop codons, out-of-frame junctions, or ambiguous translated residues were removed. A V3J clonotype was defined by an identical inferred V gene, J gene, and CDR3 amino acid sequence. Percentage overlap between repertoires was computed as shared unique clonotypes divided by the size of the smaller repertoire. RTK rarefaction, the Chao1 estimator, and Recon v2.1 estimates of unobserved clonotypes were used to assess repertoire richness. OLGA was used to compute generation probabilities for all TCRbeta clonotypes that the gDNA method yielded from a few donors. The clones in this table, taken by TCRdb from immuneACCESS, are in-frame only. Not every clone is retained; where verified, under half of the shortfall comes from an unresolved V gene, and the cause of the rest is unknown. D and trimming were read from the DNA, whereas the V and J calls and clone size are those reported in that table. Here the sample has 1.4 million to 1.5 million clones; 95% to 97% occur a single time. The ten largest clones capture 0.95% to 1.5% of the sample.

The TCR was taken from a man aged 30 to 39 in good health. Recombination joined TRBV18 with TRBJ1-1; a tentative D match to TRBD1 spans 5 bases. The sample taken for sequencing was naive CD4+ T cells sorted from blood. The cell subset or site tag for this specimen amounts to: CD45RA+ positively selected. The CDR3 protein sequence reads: CASSPGAMNTEAFF. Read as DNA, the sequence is TGTGCCAGCTCACCCGGGGCCATGAACACTGAAGCTTTCTTT.